One sample yielded the 4 T cell receptor beta chains listed below, sequenced in a study of shared clonotypes between healthy human individuals. Assay used: immunoSEQ multiplex PCR; TCRdb lists only in-frame clones, some missing. The sample lists some 1.4 million clones, roughly 96% occurring once. The sample taken for sequencing was naive CD4+ T cells sorted from blood. Subset described: CD45RA+ positively selected. Receptor source: a man in his thirties or forties in good health.

This rearrangement joins TRBV29-1 to TRBJ1-4; D remains ambiguous. V was trimmed by 4 bases and J by 8 bases, leaving 11 bases between them. From germline, CDR1 is SQVTM and CDR2 ANQGSEA. This CDR3 spans 12 amino acids. The CDR3 nucleotides read TGCAGCGTTGCGGGAGGTGGCGAAAAACTGTTTTTT. This encodes CSVAGGGEKLFF.

The rearrangement uses TRBV28 and TRBJ2-7, with D uncertain. The CDR3 loop spans 14 amino acids. With 2 bases removed from V and 2 bases from J, the gap between germline ends came to 10 bases. Germline V gives CDR1 MDHEN, CDR2 SYDVKM. The CDR3: CASSLASSAYEQYF. In DNA form, the CDR3 reads TGTGCCAGCAGTTTAGCTAGTTCGGCCTACGAGCAGTACTTC.

V usage is TRBV7-9 and J usage is TRBJ2-7; D is uncertain. Germline CDR1 SEHNR, CDR2 FQNEAQ (reference sequence). V was clipped by 2 bases and J by 2 bases, with 10 bases between them. The CDR3 loop spans 14 amino acids. As DNA, the CDR3 is TGTGCCAGCAGCTTATATGAGTTCCCCTACGAGCAGTACTTC. Protein product: CASSLYEFPYEQYF.

This clone was counted once. This chain joins TRBV6-1 and TRBJ1-5; D is unresolved. The CDR3 has 15 residues. V lost 4 bases, J lost 3 bases, and 13 bases lay in between. In germline, CDR1 is MNHNS, CDR2 SASEGT. CDR3 DNA: TGTGCCAGCAGTGCTCTCGGGAGCTTCAATCAGCCCCAGCATTTT. Amino acid sequence: CASSALGSFNQPQHF.